This paragraph covers one T cell receptor (beta chain) sequence. Its cognate antigen has yet to be identified. Within one base of it there is no much larger clone, and no base qualities were kept. In the paper's terms, the time point label means: cells obtained before transplantation from donor or recipient. CD3+CD4+ and CD3+CD8+ populations were FACS-sorted from unstimulated pre-transplant donor and recipient cells taken from spleen or lymph nodes. The library relied on the immunoSEQ multiplex PCR assay. For most patients, genomic DNA was isolated using the Qiagen DNeasy Blood and Tissue Kit and was shipped frozen to Adaptive Biotechnologies for TCR sequencing. For most patients, genomic DNA was subjected to high-throughput TCR-beta CDR3 sequencing by Adaptive Biotechnologies. On the study's bioinformatics: Adaptive's ImmunoSEQ software supplied the TCR sequencing data for 18 patients, while MiXCR and VDJtools were used to process a few other patients. CD4 versus CD8 sorting errors were corrected by removing sequences found in both subsets at a frequency ratio below 5:1. CDR3 nucleotide sequences shared between donor and recipient were removed because their origin could not be assigned. At least 2-fold expansion over unstimulated cells and a minimum CFSE-low frequency of 0.002% (template counts) or 0.001% (read counts) were required for clones to be classified as alloreactive. Clones detected in sequenced pre-transplant spleen, lymph node, or MLR CFSE-low populations of the donor or recipient were defined as mappable. Cumulative frequency of alloreactive clones was calculated as a percentage of all sequences weighted by copy number. TCRdb limited this immuneACCESS table to in-frame rearrangements with V and J called. A share of clones is missing; checked studies link under half to unresolved V genes, and the rest is unexplained. D and trimming come from the DNA, and the V and J calls and clone size come from that table. The sample table contains more than 100,000 clones; only one count was recorded for roughly 95% of them. The top ten hold around 3% of the sample.

The germline V gene supplies CDR1 SGHTA and CDR2 FQGTGA. Including the terminal cysteine and phenylalanine, the CDR3 comprises 15 residues. Left in the record is the CDR3 DNA by itself, 45 bases read in frame from the first base. Compared with germline, V lacks 4 bases and J lacks 3 bases; bases without a gene match: 4. These data are taken from a study of graft-versus-host responses after intestinal transplantation (dated by TCRdb to 2020 to 2023). About the full investigation: The transplants that recipients received were multivisceral, liver-intestinal, or isolated intestinal. Anti-thymocyte globulin induction was given to all recipients, followed by maintenance tacrolimus and steroids for around three years. Bulk TCR-beta CDR3 sequencing was used to track graft-versus-host and host-versus-graft alloreactive T cell clones in the graft, circulation and bone marrow after intestinal transplantation. To identify alloreactive clones, pre-transplant mixed lymphocyte reaction products were sequenced and then compared with unstimulated pre-transplant donor and recipient T cells. The cohort enrolled 20 to 30 intestinal transplant recipients, one of whom was a retransplant, and a few patients without pretransplant specimens were excluded. A peak of at least 4% donor T cells among recipient peripheral blood mononuclear cells was the definition used for donor T cell macrochimerism. Instead of going to the commercial service, samples from a few later patients were sequenced in-house on an Illumina MiSeq and processed with MiXCR.

General study outcomes and caveats: Early after transplant, peak levels of circulating GvH clones were found to be associated with declines in HvG clones. In the allografts of patients with donor T cell macrochimerism, GvH to HvG T cell clonal ratios were high. GvH clones were found in recipient bone marrow, and some of the GvH clones appeared earlier in ileal mucosa or blood, which is consistent with an intestinal mucosal origin. Conclusions were limited by the relatively low number and heterogeneity of intestinal transplant patients.

The source of this sequence is a human donor who received an intestinal transplant. The sequence links TRBV7-3 to TRBJ2-1, with 9 middle bases fitting TRBD2. Sequences were derived from unstimulated CD8+ T cells sorted from spleen or lymph node cells, sampled before intestinal transplant. The DNA sequence is TGTGCCAGCAGCTCGTTAGCGGGAGACTACAATGAGCAGTTCTTC. Translated, this is CASSSLAGDYNEQFF.